One and the same sample provided the 31 T cell receptor beta chains below, sequenced in a study of cytomegalovirus exposure and HLA in healthy donors. The PCR was carried out with 60 Vbeta primers and 13 Jbeta primers. This table comes from immunoSEQ multiplex PCR, and its TCRdb copy is limited to in-frame clones, with some not included. The sample records over 85,000 clones, about three quarters being singletons. The sequencing sample was made of PBMCs. The receptors shown here come from a woman between 55 and 75 years old in good health and CMV-seropositive.

The V gene is TRBV7-3, the J gene TRBJ2-7; 10 bases align to TRBD1. CDR1 SGHTA and CDR2 FQGTGA come from the germline V gene. J lost 6 bases, V lost 4 bases, and 9 bases had no gene match. This CDR3 region has 15 residues. CDR3 nucleotide sequence: TGTGCCAGCAGCTCGGGACAGGGGAGGTCGTCCGAGCAGTACTTC. Translating gives CASSSGQGRSSEQYF.

This rearrangement joins TRBV21-1 to TRBJ2-7; the table's TRBD2 call for D was not verified on the DNA. TRBV21-1 is a pseudogene. This CDR3 spans 17 amino acids. CDR3 bases: TGTGCCAGCAGCAAAGTAAAAGGAGCCCCCAGCTCCTACGAGCAGTACTTC. This gives the protein CASSKVKGAPSSYEQYF.

This clone was seen only once. V usage is TRBV7-3 and J usage is TRBJ2-3; no definite D call. Trimming took off 4 bases at V and 0 bases at J, with 8 bases between the two ends. There are 14 residues in the CDR3. Germline CDR1 is SGHTA and CDR2 is FQGTGA. The CDR3 coding sequence is TGTGCCAGCAGCTCATCGACTAGCACAGATACGCAGTATTTT. It yields the protein CASSSSTSTDTQYF.

This clone is medium-sized in the sample. The rearrangement uses TRBV27 and TRBJ2-2; possibly TRBD2 for D (6 bases). CDR3 length: 16 amino acids. Trimming shortened V by 2 bases and J by 8 bases, and 18 bases separated the two germline ends. Germline CDR1 is MNHEY and CDR2 is SMNVEV (reference sequence). CDR3: CASSLNPRGVMGELFF. The CDR3, as DNA: TGTGCCAGCAGTTTAAACCCCCGCGGGGTAATGGGGGAGCTGTTTTTT.

CDR3 in amino acids: CASSQALRQETQYF. The CDR3 DNA is TGTGCCAGCAGCCAAGCTTTGCGCCAAGAGACCCAGTACTTC. The chain has TRBV4-2 and TRBJ2-5; D is unresolved. The CDR3 contains 14 residues. From germline, CDR1 is LGHNA and CDR2 YNFKEQ. Trimming removed 1 base from V and 1 base from J, with 7 bases in between.

The chain couples TRBV9 to TRBJ1-2; no clear D gene. Trimming left V 4 bases short and J 8 bases short, with 12 bases between. CDR1 SGDLS and CDR2 YYNGEE come from the germline V gene. The CDR3 runs to 12 residues. In nucleotides, the CDR3 is TGTGCCAGCAGCCCCTGGGCCCCGGGCTACACCTTC. It encodes CASSPWAPGYTF.

This chain connects TRBV19 to TRBJ2-7, with a weak D call TRBD2 (6 bases). Per the germline V gene, CDR1 is LNHDA and CDR2 is SQIVND (reference sequence). The CDR3 spans 14 residues. V dropped 3 bases and J dropped 5 bases, with 14 bases sitting between them. CDR3 amino acids: CASSILPGLNEQYF. The DNA for the CDR3 is TGTGCCAGTAGTATTCTTCCGGGACTTAACGAGCAGTACTTC.

This clone was counted a single time. CDR3 loop: CATGGSANTGELFF. As DNA, the CDR3 is TGTGCCACCGGGGGATCGGCGAACACCGGGGAGCTGTTTTTT. This chain joins TRBV7-9 and TRBJ2-2; D is perhaps TRBD2 (6 bases). V was shortened by 10 bases and J by 0 bases, with 12 bases between the two germline ends. This CDR3 has 14 residues. Germline V CDR1 and CDR2: SEHNR, FQNEAQ (reference sequence).

The chain is built from TRBV5-1 and TRBJ2-1; 11 bases are shared with TRBD2. This CDR3 is 17 amino acids long. Looked up from germline, CDR1 is SGHRS and CDR2 is YFSETQ. Losses at the gene ends were 0 bases for V and 9 bases for J; bases not matched to a gene: 11. CDR3 sequence: CASSLGELAGVRSEQFF. As DNA, the CDR3 is TGCGCCAGCAGCTTGGGCGAACTAGCGGGAGTTAGGAGTGAGCAGTTCTTC.

This clone was seen just once. V usage is TRBV6-6 and J usage is TRBJ1-1; D is uncertain. The CDR3 extends over 14 amino acids. Germline lookup yields CDR1 MNHNY and CDR2 SVGAGI (reference sequence). V was clipped by 0 bases and J by 1 base, with 6 bases between them. The CDR3 here is CASSYSTTNTEAFF. CDR3 DNA sequence: TGTGCCAGCAGTTACTCGACTACGAACACTGAAGCTTTCTTT.

V usage is TRBV7-9 and J usage is TRBJ2-3; 7 bases are shared with TRBD1. The CDR3 totals 14 residues. CDR1 and CDR2 from the germline V gene are SEHNR and FQNEAQ (reference sequence). V shed 4 bases, J shed 3 bases, and the junction held 4 bases outside the gene matches. Written as DNA, the CDR3 is TGTGCCAGCAGCTCGAGGGGGCTAACAGATACGCAGTATTTT. Its protein product is CASSSRGLTDTQYF.

This clone came up a few times. The chain is built from TRBV5-4 and TRBJ2-7, with 9 positions matching TRBD1. The CDR3 covers 16 residues. CDR1 is SGHNT, CDR2 YYREEE, per germline (reference sequence). V dropped 4 bases and J dropped 1; count of bases not matched to a gene: 9. This CDR3 reads CASSLAGTGLSYEQYF. Written as DNA, the CDR3 is TGTGCCAGCAGCCTGGCCGGGACAGGGTTATCCTACGAGCAGTACTTC.

J is TRBJ2-1 and V is TRBV5-1; the match to TRBD2 covers 8 bases. The CDR3 length is 14 residues. Germline V lookup: CDR1 SGHRS, CDR2 YFSETQ. V shed 2 bases, J shed 3 bases, and the junction held 1 base outside the gene matches. The CDR3 DNA is TGCGCCAGCAGCTTTAGCGGGAACTACAATGAGCAGTTCTTC. This encodes CASSFSGNYNEQFF.

This clone showed up just once. J is TRBJ1-1 and V is TRBV5-4; perhaps TRBD1 as D (6 bases). Between the trimmed V and J ends, which lost 3 bases and 0 bases, there was a span of 9 bases. The length of the CDR3 is 14 residues. Germline V gives CDR1 SGHNT, CDR2 YYREEE (reference sequence). CDR3 residues: CASSSTGLNTEAFF. The CDR3 DNA follows: TGTGCCAGCAGCTCTACAGGGTTGAACACTGAAGCTTTCTTT.

The J gene is TRBJ2-3, the V gene TRBV28, with 12 nucleotides matching TRBD2. Germline V CDR1 and CDR2: MDHEN, SYDVKM. The CDR3 has 16 amino acids. J gave up 4 bases and V 7 bases, and 9 bases lay outside the gene matches. The CDR3 loop is CASTTSGSRGADTQYF. The CDR3 bases are TGTGCCAGCACGACTAGCGGGAGTAGAGGCGCAGATACGCAGTATTTT.

This clone was counted only a few times. CDR3 sequence (DNA): TGTGCCAGCAGCTTACAATCGCCTATAACGAACACCGGGGAGCTGTTTTTT. This codes for CASSLQSPITNTGELFF. V gene TRBV7-6 combines with J gene TRBJ2-2; no clear D gene. Germline V CDR1 and CDR2: SGHVS, FNYEAQ. V lost 2 bases and J 0 bases, leaving 13 bases between the germline ends. This CDR3 contains 17 residues. Full variable domain (outside the CDR3, taken from reference TRBV7-6 and TRBJ2-2): GAGVSQSPRYKVTKRGQDVALRCDPISGHVSLYWYRQALGQGPEFLTYFNYEAQQDKSGLPNDRFSAERPEGSISTLTIQRTEQRDSAMYRCASSLQSPITNTGELFFGEGSRLTVL.

A single count supports this clone. The V and J genes are TRBV2 and TRBJ2-3; 7 positions match TRBD1. This CDR3 spans 13 amino acids. J was trimmed by 4 bases and V by 6 bases; bases with no gene match: 4. Germline CDR1 is SNHLY and CDR2 is FYNNEI. This CDR3 reads CASRRGHSDTQYF. The CDR3 region has the DNA TGTGCCAGCAGGAGGGGGCACTCAGATACGCAGTATTTT.

V gene TRBV19 combines with J gene TRBJ2-7, with 13 bases that match TRBD2. The J segment lost 4 bases and the V segment lost 8 bases, leaving 5 bases of the junction unmatched. The CDR3 runs to 14 residues. The germline V gene has CDR1 LNHDA and CDR2 SQIVND (reference sequence). CDR3 region: CASAAGLAGYEQYF. The CDR3, as DNA: TGTGCCAGTGCCGCGGGACTAGCGGGGTACGAGCAGTACTTC.

The CDR3 spells CSGLGGRVNTEAFF. CDR3 in DNA: TGCAGCGGCCTGGGGGGGCGGGTGAACACTGAAGCTTTCTTT. This chain joins TRBV29-1 and TRBJ1-1, with D maybe TRBD1 (6 bases). The germline V gene encodes CDR1 SQVTM and CDR2 ANQGSEA. The CDR3 sequence is 14 residues long. V shed 7 bases and J shed 0 bases, with 15 bases lying between them.

This clone was seen a handful of times. The V gene is TRBV2, the J gene TRBJ1-2; 10 nucleotides align to TRBD1. Germline V CDR1 and CDR2: SNHLY, FYNNEI. The CDR3 consists of 15 residues. The trim removed 3 bases at V and 5 bases at J, leaving 6 bases unmatched. CDR3 residues: CASSDMGQGLYGYTF. For the CDR3, the DNA is TGTGCCAGCAGTGATATGGGACAGGGGCTTTATGGCTACACCTTC.

The chain is built from TRBV7-3 and TRBJ2-1, with no clear D. V shed 5 bases and J shed 6 bases, with 8 bases lying between them. This CDR3 has 12 residues. The germline CDR1 and CDR2 sequences are SGHTA and FQGTGA. CDR3 coding DNA: TGTGCCAGCAGCGTTAGTCCCAATGAGCAGTTCTTC. Its protein product is CASSVSPNEQFF.

This clone showed up just a few times. The chain links TRBV7-3 to TRBJ2-2, with a weak D call TRBD2 (6 bases). CDR3 size: 15 residues. V was pared by 5 bases and J by 2 bases, with 12 bases between. Per the germline V gene, CDR1 is SGHTA and CDR2 is FQGTGA. CDR3 sequence: CASSLSGYNTGELFF. Written as DNA, the CDR3 is TGTGCCAGCAGCCTTAGCGGATATAACACCGGGGAGCTGTTTTTT.

CDR3 bases: TGTGCCAGCAGCTCTGGGGGGGTGGGAACAGATACGCAGTATTTT. Amino acids: CASSSGGVGTDTQYF. The rearrangement links TRBV7-2 to TRBJ2-3; 7 bases line up with TRBD2. The J segment lost 3 bases and the V segment lost 4 bases, leaving 7 bases of the junction unmatched. The germline V gene has CDR1 SGHTA and CDR2 FQGNSA. The CDR3 length is 15 residues.

The chain carries TRBV5-1 and TRBJ1-5; D perhaps matches TRBD1 (6 bases). The CDR3 loop spans 13 amino acids. V was clipped by 4 bases and J by 7 bases, with 12 bases between them. Germline assignment: CDR1 SGHRS and CDR2 YFSETQ. The CDR3 DNA reads TGCGCCAGCAGCGTACAGGGAAGCCAGCCCCAGCATTTT. Protein sequence: CASSVQGSQPQHF. Full variable domain (remainder filled in from reference TRBV5-1 and TRBJ1-5): KAGVTQTPRYLIKTRGQQVTLSCSPISGHRSVSWYQQTPGQGLQFLFEYFSETQRNKGNFPGRFSGRQFSNSRSEMNVSTLELGDSALYLCASSVQGSQPQHFGDGTRLSIL.

This clone was seen only a few times. The chain has TRBV2 and TRBJ2-1, with no clear D. The ends were cut back, 7 bases at V and 4 bases at J, with 14 bases in the middle. Germline-derived CDR1 and CDR2 are SNHLY and FYNNEI. This CDR3 comprises 14 residues. Here the CDR3 DNA reads TGTGCCAGCACCGTCGCCTATTTTTACAATGAGCAGTTCTTC. Residues: CASTVAYFYNEQFF.

This rearrangement joins TRBV6-1 to TRBJ2-7; TRBD1 aligns across 8 bases. With 0 bases clipped from V and 4 bases from J, the junction kept 5 bases outside the gene matches. The CDR3 totals 15 residues. Germline lookup yields CDR1 MNHNS and CDR2 SASEGT. Here the CDR3 DNA reads TGTGCCAGCAGTGAAGCGGGGGACAGGTTATACGAGCAGTACTTC. Protein sequence: CASSEAGDRLYEQYF.

CDR3 sequence reads: CASPTSALGTSGLPGDEQYF. The CDR3 bases are TGTGCCAGCCCCACCTCGGCCCTCGGGACTAGCGGCCTCCCCGGGGACGAGCAGTACTTC. The chain combines TRBV5-8 with TRBJ2-7; 11 bases match TRBD2. From germline, CDR1 is SGHTS and CDR2 YDEGEE. Trimming took 7 bases from V and 5 from J; bases not matched to a gene: 26. The CDR3 extends over 20 amino acids. Full variable domain (missing parts from reference TRBV5-8 and TRBJ2-7): EAGVTQSPTHLIKTRGQQATLRCSPISGHTSVYWYQQALGLGLQFLLWYDEGEERNRGNFPPRFSGRQFPNYSSELNVNALELEDSALYLCASPTSALGTSGLPGDEQYFGPGTRLTVT.

The chain is built from TRBV6-1 and TRBJ2-2; 9 positions agree with TRBD1. The CDR3 sequence is 14 residues long. Germline V CDR1 and CDR2: MNHNS, SASEGT. V dropped 8 bases and J dropped 2; count of bases not matched to a gene: 3. The CDR3 DNA sequence: TGTGCCAGCGGGACAGGGACAAACACCGGGGAGCTGTTTTTT. As protein: CASGTGTNTGELFF.

A few counts support this clone. The chain combines TRBV6-4 with TRBJ2-7, with 8 bases fitting TRBD1. V dropped 4 bases and J dropped 5; count of bases not matched to a gene: 10. CDR3 length equals 15 residues. Germline V lookup: CDR1 MRHNA, CDR2 SNTAGT. The CDR3 DNA reads TGTGCCAGCAGTGTCGAGGCAGGGGGCTTCCACGAGCAGTACTTC. Amino acid sequence: CASSVEAGGFHEQYF.

The chain recombines TRBV5-4 with TRBJ2-5; no definite D call. The length of the CDR3 is 13 residues. Germline V gene data show CDR1 as SGHNT and CDR2 as YYREEE (reference sequence). The V end lost 0 bases, the J end lost 3 bases, and 6 bases lay between the germline ends. The CDR3 here is CASSLDSKETQYF. The CDR3 DNA reads as TGTGCCAGCAGCTTGGACTCAAAAGAGACCCAGTACTTC. The full variable domain, its missing parts supplied by reference TRBV5-4 and TRBJ2-5, is ETGVTQSPTHLIKTRGQQVTLRCSSQSGHNTVSWYQQALGQGPQFIFQYYREEENGRGNFPPRFSGLQFPNYSSELNVNALELDDSALYLCASSLDSKETQYFGPGTRLLVL.

In DNA form, the CDR3 reads TGTGCCAGCAGTTCCAGGGCTAGCGGGATCATCGGGGAGCTGTTTTTT. Residues: CASSSRASGIIGELFF. The V call is TRBV27, the J call TRBJ2-2; 9 bases map to TRBD2. V lost 4 bases and J lost 7; bases outside the gene matches: 10. CDR1 and CDR2 from the germline V gene are MNHEY and SMNVEV (reference sequence). CDR3 length: 16 amino acids.